This T cell receptor (beta chain) was identified during a study of T cell repertoires in aging, cancer and after chemotherapy (dated by TCRdb to the late 2010s). Regarding the study in general: Six donor age groups were covered, ranging from 30 or younger up to 70 or older, and each group contained at least three individuals. Alongside 95 to 100 healthy donors serving as a reference group, the cohort included approximately 210 cancer patients, of whom some 91 had hematological cancers and 120 to 130 had solid cancers. In the hematological group, paired pre- and post-chemotherapy samples were obtained from chronic lymphocytic leukemia patients treated with fludarabine- or bendamustine-based regimens. Peripheral blood TCR beta repertoires from healthy donors and cancer patients were profiled to examine immunoaging and T cell reconstitution after chemotherapy. In total, the full dataset held several million TCR reads.

As encoded in the germline V gene (reference sequence), CDR1 is MNHEY while CDR2 is SMNVEV. V was cut back by 6 bases and J by 6 bases, leaving a gap of 24 bases between them. The CDR3, from cysteine to phenylalanine, totals 16 residues. Of all the DNA, just the CDR3 is kept, 48 bases in frame from base 1. TCR beta rearrangements were amplified from genomic DNA isolated from peripheral blood, not from sorted cells or RNA. Findings and caveats that apply to the study as a whole: According to the authors, the repertoire data do not allow conclusions to be drawn about immunological memory after chemotherapy. An increase in median generation probability over the chemotherapy interval was observed in both cancer cohorts, suggesting that the repertoire was reconstituted through rebound thymic output. Hematological cancer patients had lymphoid organ infiltration, which may itself impair thymic emigration or peripheral T cell expansion. Compared with age-matched healthy donors, untreated patients with either hematological or solid cancers had significantly lower TCR diversity in the blood along with higher clonality. Declining TCR diversity with age in healthy donors was mainly explained by loss of richness; in cancer patients, loss of evenness also contributed.

Taking its sample share into account, this clonotype is medium-sized (0.01 to 0.1%). Its antigen specificity is not known. No much larger clone is present one base from it, and per-base qualities are unavailable. Using a mixed TRB-A/B primer pool, multiplex touch-down PCR amplified rearranged TRB sequences covering the V, D and J segments. Two consecutive PCR reactions with Phusion HS II polymerase added Illumina adapters and sample indices to the amplicons. After gel purification with the NucleoSpin Gel and PCR Clean-up kit, the amplicons were checked using Qubit and an Agilent 2100 Bioanalyzer. Sequencing of the libraries was done on an Illumina MiSeq with paired-end, single-indexed 600-cycle runs. The published analysis was carried out like this. MiXCR versions 2.12 and 3.0.5 were used to process TRB sequences. Each unique CDR3 nucleotide sequence was counted as one clone, and only productive sequences with at least two reads were retained. The repertoire metrics were Shannon diversity, evenness, clonality (calculated as one minus evenness), and diversity profiles parameterized by alpha from 0 to 5. The IGoR algorithm was used to calculate generation probabilities of clones in the paired pre- and post-chemotherapy samples. TCRdb cleaned the public reads at Q25 with fastp, built clones with MiXCR and kept in-frame beta chains. Every entry covers one CDR3 protein and lists the most common genes and DNA from its rows. These V and J calls rely on TCRdb rather than the paper's analysis. The sample table shows around 1,700 distinct CDR3 sequences, and 30% to 35% are seen once. Roughly 10% of the sample is taken by the ten largest.

The chain was built from TRBV27 and TRBJ2-7; the D gene cannot be resolved beyond TRBD1 or TRBD2, each matching 5 bases. The TCR sequence derives from a human donor with a blood cancer. Sequencing was done on a sample of blood. The nucleotides read TGTGCCAGCAGCGAACATGGGACCAATAAGCTCCCCGAGCAGTACTTC. Translated, this is CASSEHGTNKLPEQYF.